These 3 T cell receptor beta chains originate from one sample sequenced in a study of T cells in localized non-small cell lung cancer. Sequenced by immunoSEQ multiplex PCR; TCRdb stores in-frame clones only, minus some. The sample consists of under 3,000 clones, approximately 33% of them appearing once. This material consisted of lung tumor tissue, taken before any cancer treatment. Every receptor here comes from a female donor at least 60 years old with stage II lung adenocarcinoma.

This rearrangement joins TRBV19 to TRBJ2-5, with 7 nucleotides matching TRBD1. This CDR3 has 13 amino acids. Germline CDR1 is LNHDA and CDR2 is SQIVND (reference sequence). Trimming cost V 5 bases and J 3 bases; bases outside gene matches: 3. The CDR3 protein is CASSLGTEETQYF. DNA for the CDR3: TGTGCCAGTAGTCTCGGGACAGAAGAGACCCAGTACTTC.

This sequence joins TRBV6-7 and TRBJ1-5, with 10 bases identical to TRBD1. TRBV6-7 is marked as an open reading frame, function uncertain. V was clipped by 6 bases and J by 6 bases; unmatched bases: 5. This CDR3 is 14 amino acids long. The CDR3 region is CASRTGGVGQPQHF. The CDR3 DNA follows: TGTGCCAGCAGGACAGGGGGCGTCGGTCAGCCCCAGCATTTT.

V gene TRBV5-1 combines with J gene TRBJ2-1; D ambiguous. CDR3 length equals 15 residues. Trimming removed 0 bases at V and 8 bases at J, with 15 bases between. CDR1 and CDR2 from the germline V gene are SGHRS and YFSETQ. CDR3 protein: CASSLAGTLLHEQFF. CDR3 bases: TGCGCCAGCAGCTTGGCAGGCACCCTCCTCCATGAGCAGTTCTTC. Drawing the rest from reference TRBV5-1 and TRBJ2-1, the complete variable domain is KAGVTQTPRYLIKTRGQQVTLSCSPISGHRSVSWYQQTPGQGLQFLFEYFSETQRNKGNFPGRFSGRQFSNSRSEMNVSTLELGDSALYLCASSLAGTLLHEQFFGPGTRLTVL.